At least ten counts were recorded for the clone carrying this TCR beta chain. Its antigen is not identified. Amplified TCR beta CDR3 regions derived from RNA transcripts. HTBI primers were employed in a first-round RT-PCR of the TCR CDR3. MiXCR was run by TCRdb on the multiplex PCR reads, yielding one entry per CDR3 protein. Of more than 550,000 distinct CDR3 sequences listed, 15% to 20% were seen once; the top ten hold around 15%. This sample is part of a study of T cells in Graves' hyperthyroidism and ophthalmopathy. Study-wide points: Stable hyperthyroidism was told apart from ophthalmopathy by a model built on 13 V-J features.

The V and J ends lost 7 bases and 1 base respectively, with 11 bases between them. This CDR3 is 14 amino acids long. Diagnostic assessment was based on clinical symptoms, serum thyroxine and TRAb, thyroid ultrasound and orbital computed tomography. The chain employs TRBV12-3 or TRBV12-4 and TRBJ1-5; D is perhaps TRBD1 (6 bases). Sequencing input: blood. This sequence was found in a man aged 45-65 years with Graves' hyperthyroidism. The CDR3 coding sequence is TGTGCCAGCAACCTAAGGGGGAGCAATCAGCCCCAGCATTTT. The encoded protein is CASNLRGSNQPQHF.